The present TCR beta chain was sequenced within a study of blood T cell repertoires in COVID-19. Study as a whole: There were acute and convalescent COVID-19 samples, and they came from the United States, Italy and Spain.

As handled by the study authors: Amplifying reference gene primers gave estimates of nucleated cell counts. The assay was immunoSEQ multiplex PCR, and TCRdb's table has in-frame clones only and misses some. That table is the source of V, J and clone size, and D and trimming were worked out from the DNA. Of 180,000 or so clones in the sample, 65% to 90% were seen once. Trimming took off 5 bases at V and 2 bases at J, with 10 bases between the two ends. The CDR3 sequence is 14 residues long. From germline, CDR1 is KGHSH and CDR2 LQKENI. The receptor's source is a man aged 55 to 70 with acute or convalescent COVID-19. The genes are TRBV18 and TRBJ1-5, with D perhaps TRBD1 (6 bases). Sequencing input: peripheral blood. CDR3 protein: CASSYSGGNQPQHF. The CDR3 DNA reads TGTGCCAGCTCATATTCAGGGGGCAATCAGCCCCAGCATTTT.